The 9 T cell receptor beta chains listed next were all sequenced from one sample in a study of blood T cell repertoires in COVID-19. Method: immunoSEQ multiplex PCR; TCRdb's copy keeps in-frame clones and lacks some. The table lists about 270,000 clones, around nine tenths of them singletons. Sequencing was performed on peripheral blood. All receptors come from a middle-aged man with active or convalescent COVID-19.

This clone showed up just once. CDR3 region: CAWSVRGGPMNTEAFF. The DNA of the CDR3 is TGTGCCTGGAGTGTACGGGGAGGGCCCATGAACACTGAAGCTTTCTTT. The chain employs TRBV30 and TRBJ1-1; D uncertain. Trimming cost V 0 bases and J 0 bases, with 14 bases left between them. CDR1 and CDR2 from the germline V gene are GTSNPN and SVGIG (reference sequence). CDR3 length: 16 amino acids.

The V and J genes are TRBV27 and TRBJ1-1; TRBD1 aligns across 7 bases. With V trimmed by 5 bases and J by 4 bases, 7 bases remained unmatched. CDR1 is MNHEY, CDR2 SMNVEV, per germline (reference sequence). The CDR3 spans 14 residues. The CDR3 DNA reads TGTGCCAGCAGTCCCGGAACAGGGGTCACTGAAGCTTTCTTT. It codes for CASSPGTGVTEAFF.

CDR3 DNA: TGTGCCAGCCAGGGGAACACTGAAGCTTTCTTT. The encoded protein is CASQGNTEAFF. The genes are TRBV3-1 (or the pseudogene TRBV3-2) and TRBJ1-1, with a possible D match to TRBD1 (5 bases). With 8 bases removed from V and 1 base from J, the gap between germline ends came to 5 bases. Germline CDR1 and CDR2: LGHDT and YNNKEL (reference sequence). The CDR3 totals 11 residues.

The V and J genes are TRBV5-5 and TRBJ2-1; 10 bases line up with TRBD2. Trimming took 0 bases from V and 7 from J; bases not matched to a gene: 10. The CDR3 extends over 17 amino acids. Germline V gene lookup returns CDR1 SGHKS and CDR2 YYEKEE (reference sequence). The chain's CDR3 is CASSLALLAGAGNEQFF. The CDR3 DNA follows: TGTGCCAGCAGCTTGGCGCTTCTAGCGGGGGCTGGGAATGAGCAGTTCTTC.

This clone occurred once. The chain combines TRBV25-1 with TRBJ1-2, with 8 bases fitting TRBD1. V gave up 10 bases and J gave up 7 bases; unmatched junction bases: 11. CDR3 length equals 13 residues. CDR1 and CDR2 (germline): MGHDK, SYGVNS. Here the CDR3 reads CANKDREDGGYTF. The CDR3 nucleotides are TGTGCCAACAAGGACAGGGAAGATGGTGGCTACACCTTC.

The chain has TRBV4-1 and TRBJ1-1; 9 bases match TRBD1. Trimming at V came to 4 bases and at J to 5 bases, leaving 8 bases not matched to a gene. The CDR3 contains 15 residues. Germline V gene data show CDR1 as MGHRA and CDR2 as YSYEKL. CDR3 loop: CASSLPTGGSTEAFF. The CDR3 region has the DNA TGCGCCAGCAGCCTCCCGACAGGGGGGAGTACTGAAGCTTTCTTT.

This clone was picked up a small number of times. V gene TRBV2 combines with J gene TRBJ1-1, with a possible D match to TRBD1 (6 bases). From germline, CDR1 is SNHLY and CDR2 FYNNEI. The CDR3 is 13 residues long. V lost 4 bases and J 10 bases, leaving 16 bases between the germline ends. CDR3 sequence: CASSVVGGVRAFF. The CDR3 DNA reads as TGTGCCAGCAGTGTTGTAGGGGGGGTGCGAGCTTTCTTT.

V and J are TRBV7-9 and TRBJ1-1; D unresolved. Trimming took 10 bases from V and 1 from J, leaving 10 bases between them. CDR3 length: 12 amino acids. Germline V gives CDR1 SEHNR, CDR2 FQNEAQ (reference sequence). CDR3 loop: CAIDIKNTEAFF. The DNA for the CDR3 is TGTGCCATCGACATTAAGAACACTGAAGCTTTCTTT.

This chain joins TRBV11-2 and TRBJ1-1, with D perhaps TRBD1 (5 bases). The germline CDR1 and CDR2 sequences are SGHAT and FQNNGV. V lost 1 base to trimming and J lost 7 bases, with 13 bases between them. The CDR3 loop spans 14 amino acids. As DNA, the CDR3 is TGTGCCAGCAGCTTAGTAGGTGTGGGGGGTGAAGCTTTCTTT. Its protein is CASSLVGVGGEAFF.